This paragraph covers one TCR beta chain sequence. Germline V gene lookup returns CDR1 DFQATT and CDR2 SNEGSKA (reference sequence). The CDR3 length is 16 residues. This specimen comes from a study of T-cell reconstitution after alpha-beta-depleted transplantation in children. Preparing the TCRbeta library involved the use of unique molecular identifiers. TCRdb reanalysed the PCR reads using MiXCR and keeps one entry per CDR3 protein. Among around 400,000 distinct CDR3 sequences, around 9.9% were seen once, and the ten largest hold approximately 5%. The rearrangement uses TRBV20-1 and TRBJ2-1; 9 bases fit TRBD2. This receptor was taken from a human donor who donated a stem cell graft to a child with acute myeloid leukemia. The material was PBMCs from the stem cell graft donor, obtained from the stem cell graft. The CDR3 DNA reads TGCAGCATAATTGGAGGGGCTAGCGGGAATTACAATGAGCAGTTCTTC. It specifies CSIIGGASGNYNEQFF.